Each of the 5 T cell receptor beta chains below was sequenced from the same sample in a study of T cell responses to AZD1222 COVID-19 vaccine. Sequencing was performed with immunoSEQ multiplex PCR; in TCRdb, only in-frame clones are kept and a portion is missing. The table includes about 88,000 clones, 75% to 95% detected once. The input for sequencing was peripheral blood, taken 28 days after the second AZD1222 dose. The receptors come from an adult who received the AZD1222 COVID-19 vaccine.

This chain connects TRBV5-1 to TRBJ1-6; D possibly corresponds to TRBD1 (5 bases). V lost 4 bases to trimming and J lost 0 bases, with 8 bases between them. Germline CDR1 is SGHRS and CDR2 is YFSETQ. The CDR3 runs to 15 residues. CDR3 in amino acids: CASSKDSSYNSPLHF. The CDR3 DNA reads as TGCGCCAGCAGCAAAGACAGCTCCTATAATTCACCCCTCCACTTT.

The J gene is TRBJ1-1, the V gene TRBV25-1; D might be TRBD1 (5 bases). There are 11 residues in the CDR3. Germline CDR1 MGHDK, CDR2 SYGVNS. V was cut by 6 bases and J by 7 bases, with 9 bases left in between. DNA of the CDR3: TGTGCCAGCAGGGGACGGTATGAAGCTTTCTTT. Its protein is CASRGRYEAFF.

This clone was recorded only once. The CDR3 bases are TGTGCCAGCAGCCAAGATTTCGCGACCACAGATACGCAGTATTTT. As protein: CASSQDFATTDTQYF. The gene calls are TRBV3-1 (or the pseudogene TRBV3-2) and TRBJ2-3; the D is unclear. In germline, CDR1 is LGHDT, CDR2 YNNKEL (reference sequence). This CDR3 region has 15 residues. The V end was cut by 0 bases, the J end by 2 bases, with 9 bases between.

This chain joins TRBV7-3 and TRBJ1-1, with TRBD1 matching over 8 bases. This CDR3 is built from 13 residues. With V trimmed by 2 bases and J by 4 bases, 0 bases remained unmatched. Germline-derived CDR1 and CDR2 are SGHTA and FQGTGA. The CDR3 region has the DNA TGTGCCAGCAGCTTACAGGGGGCCACTGAAGCTTTCTTT. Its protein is CASSLQGATEAFF.

The CDR3 is CASSESRQGSSYNSPLHF. CDR3 nucleotide sequence: TGCGCCAGCAGTGAGTCGCGGCAGGGGAGCTCCTATAATTCACCCCTCCACTTT. The genes are TRBV10-2 and TRBJ1-6, with D tentatively TRBD1 (6 bases). Germline values: CDR1 WSHSY, CDR2 SAAADI. The CDR3 contains 18 residues. V dropped 0 bases and J dropped 0 bases, with 12 bases sitting between them.